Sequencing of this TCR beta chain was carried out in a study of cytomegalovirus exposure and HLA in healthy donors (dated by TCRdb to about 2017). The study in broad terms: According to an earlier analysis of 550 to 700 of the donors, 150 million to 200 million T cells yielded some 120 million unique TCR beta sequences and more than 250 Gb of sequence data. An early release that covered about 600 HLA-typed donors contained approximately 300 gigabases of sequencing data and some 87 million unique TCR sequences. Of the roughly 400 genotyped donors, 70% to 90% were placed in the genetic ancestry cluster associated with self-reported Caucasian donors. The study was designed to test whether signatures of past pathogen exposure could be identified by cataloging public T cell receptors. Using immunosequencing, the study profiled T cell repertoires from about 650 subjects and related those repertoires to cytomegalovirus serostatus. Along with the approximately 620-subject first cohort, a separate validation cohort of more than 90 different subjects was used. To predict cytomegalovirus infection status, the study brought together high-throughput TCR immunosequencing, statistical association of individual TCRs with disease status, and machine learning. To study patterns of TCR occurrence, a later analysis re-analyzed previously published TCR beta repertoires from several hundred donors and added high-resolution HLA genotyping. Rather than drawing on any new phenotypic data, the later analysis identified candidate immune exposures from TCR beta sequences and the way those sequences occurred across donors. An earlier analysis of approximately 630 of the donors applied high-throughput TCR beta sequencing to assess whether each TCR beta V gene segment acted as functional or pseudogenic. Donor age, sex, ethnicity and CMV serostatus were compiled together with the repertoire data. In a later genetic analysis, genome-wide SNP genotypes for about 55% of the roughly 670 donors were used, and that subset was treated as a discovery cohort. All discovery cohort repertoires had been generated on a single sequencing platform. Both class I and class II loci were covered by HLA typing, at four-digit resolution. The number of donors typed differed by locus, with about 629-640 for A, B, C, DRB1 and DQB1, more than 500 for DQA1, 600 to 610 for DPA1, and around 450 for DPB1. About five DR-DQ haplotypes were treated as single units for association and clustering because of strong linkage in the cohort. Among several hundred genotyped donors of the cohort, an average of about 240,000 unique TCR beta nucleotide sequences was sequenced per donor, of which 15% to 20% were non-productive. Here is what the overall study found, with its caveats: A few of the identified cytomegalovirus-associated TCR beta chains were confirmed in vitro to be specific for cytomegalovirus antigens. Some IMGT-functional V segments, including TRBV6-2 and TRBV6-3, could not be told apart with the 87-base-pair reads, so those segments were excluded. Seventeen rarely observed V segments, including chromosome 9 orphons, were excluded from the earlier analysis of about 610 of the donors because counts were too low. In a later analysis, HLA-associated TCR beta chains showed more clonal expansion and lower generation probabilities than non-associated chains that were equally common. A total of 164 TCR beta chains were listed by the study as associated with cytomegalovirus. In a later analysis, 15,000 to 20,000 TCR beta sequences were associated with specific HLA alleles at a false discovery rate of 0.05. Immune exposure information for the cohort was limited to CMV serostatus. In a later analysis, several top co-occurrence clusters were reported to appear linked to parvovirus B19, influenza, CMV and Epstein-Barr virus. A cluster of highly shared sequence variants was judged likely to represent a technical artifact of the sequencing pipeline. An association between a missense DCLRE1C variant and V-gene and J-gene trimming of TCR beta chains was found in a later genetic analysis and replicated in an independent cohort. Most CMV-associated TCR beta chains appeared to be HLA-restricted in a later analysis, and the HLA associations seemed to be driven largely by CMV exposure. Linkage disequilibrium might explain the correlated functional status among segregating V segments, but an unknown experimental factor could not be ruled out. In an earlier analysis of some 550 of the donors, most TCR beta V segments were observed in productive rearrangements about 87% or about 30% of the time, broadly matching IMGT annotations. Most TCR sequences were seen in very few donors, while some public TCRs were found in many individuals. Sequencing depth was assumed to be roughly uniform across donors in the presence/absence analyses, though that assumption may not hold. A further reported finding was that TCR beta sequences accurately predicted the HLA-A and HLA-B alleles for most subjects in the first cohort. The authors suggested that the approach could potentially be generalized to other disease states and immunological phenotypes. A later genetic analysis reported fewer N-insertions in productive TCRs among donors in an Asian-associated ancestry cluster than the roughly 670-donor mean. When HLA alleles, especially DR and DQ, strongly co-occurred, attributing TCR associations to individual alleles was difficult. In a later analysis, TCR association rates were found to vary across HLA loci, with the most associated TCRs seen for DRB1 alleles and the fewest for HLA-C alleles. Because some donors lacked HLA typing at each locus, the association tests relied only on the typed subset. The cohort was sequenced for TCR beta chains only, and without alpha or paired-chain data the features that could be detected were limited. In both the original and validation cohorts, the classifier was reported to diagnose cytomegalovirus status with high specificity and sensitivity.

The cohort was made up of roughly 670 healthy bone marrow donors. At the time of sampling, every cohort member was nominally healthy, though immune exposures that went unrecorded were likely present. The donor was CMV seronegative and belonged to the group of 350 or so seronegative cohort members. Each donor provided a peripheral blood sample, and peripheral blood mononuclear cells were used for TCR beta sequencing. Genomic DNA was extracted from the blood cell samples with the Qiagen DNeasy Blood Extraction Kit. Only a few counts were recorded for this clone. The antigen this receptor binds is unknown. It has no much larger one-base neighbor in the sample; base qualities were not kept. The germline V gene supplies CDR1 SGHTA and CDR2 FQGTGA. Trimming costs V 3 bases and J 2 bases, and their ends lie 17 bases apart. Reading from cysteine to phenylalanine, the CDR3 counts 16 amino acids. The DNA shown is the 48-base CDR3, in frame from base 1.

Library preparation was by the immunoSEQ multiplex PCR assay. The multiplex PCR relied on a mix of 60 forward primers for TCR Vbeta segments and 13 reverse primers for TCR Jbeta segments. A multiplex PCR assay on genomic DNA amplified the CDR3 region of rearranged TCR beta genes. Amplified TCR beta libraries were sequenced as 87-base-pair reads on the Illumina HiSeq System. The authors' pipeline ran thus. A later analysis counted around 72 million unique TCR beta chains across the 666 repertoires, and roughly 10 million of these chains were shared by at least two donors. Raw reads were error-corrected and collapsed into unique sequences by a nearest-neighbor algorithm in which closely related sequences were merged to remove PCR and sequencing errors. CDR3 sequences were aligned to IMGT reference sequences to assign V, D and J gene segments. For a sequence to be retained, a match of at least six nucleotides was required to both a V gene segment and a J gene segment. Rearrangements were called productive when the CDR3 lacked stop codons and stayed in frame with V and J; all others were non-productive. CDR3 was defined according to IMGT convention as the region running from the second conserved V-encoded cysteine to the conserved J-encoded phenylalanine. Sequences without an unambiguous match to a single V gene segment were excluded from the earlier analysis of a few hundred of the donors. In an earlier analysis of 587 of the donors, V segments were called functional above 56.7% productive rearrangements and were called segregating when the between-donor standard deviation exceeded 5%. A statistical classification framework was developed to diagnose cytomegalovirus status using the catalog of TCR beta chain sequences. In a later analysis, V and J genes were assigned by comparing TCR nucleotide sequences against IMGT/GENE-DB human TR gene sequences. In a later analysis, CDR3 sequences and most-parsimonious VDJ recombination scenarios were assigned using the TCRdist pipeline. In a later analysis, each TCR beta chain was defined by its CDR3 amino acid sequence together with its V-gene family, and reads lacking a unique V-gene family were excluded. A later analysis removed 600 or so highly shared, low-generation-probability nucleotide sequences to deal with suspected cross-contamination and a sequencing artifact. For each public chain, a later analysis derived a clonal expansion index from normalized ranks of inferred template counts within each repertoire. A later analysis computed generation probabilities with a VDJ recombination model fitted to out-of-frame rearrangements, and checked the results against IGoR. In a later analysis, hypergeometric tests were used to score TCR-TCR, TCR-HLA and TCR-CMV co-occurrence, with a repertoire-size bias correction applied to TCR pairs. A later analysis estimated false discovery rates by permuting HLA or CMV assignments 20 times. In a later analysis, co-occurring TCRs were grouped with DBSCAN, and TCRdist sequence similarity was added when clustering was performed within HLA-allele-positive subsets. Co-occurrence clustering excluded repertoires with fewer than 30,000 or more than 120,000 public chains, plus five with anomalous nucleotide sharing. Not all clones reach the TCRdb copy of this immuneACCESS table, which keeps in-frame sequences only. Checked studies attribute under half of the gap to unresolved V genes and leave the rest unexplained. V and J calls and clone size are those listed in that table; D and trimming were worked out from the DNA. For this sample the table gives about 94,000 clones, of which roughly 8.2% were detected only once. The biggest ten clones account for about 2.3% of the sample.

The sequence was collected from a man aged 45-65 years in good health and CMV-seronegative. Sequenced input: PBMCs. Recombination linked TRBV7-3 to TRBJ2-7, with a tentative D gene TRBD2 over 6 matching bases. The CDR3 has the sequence CASSFIRGGIPYEQYF. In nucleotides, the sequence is TGTGCCAGCAGCTTTATCCGTGGGGGGATACCCTACGAGCAGTACTTC.